This is a list of T cell receptor beta chains from one sample in a study of T cells in pancreatic ductal adenocarcinoma. Measured with immunoSEQ multiplex PCR; TCRdb has only the in-frame clones, and not every one. The sample holds about 29,000 clones; more than 90% are singletons and the top ten take less than 2.5%. Sequencing was done on a sample of PBMCs. The receptors here all came from a human donor with pancreatic ductal adenocarcinoma. Each CDR3 is given with its conserved first and last residue. D genes are given only for firm matches. The size of a clone is reported for some rows only, either as once, few or many, or as a class for expanded clones.

size,J,D,V,DNA,CDR3
few,TRBJ2-3,-,TRBV2,TGTGCCAGGGACTGGGATGGCACAGATACGCAGTATTTT,CARDWDGTDTQYF
-,TRBJ2-1,-,TRBV6-6,TGTGCCAGCAGTTTCTTTGCTAATGAGCAGTTCTTC,CASSFFANEQFF
-,TRBJ2-3,-,TRBV9,TGTGCCAGCAGCGTAGCGCCTAGCACAGATACGCAGTATTTT,CASSVAPSTDTQYF
-,TRBJ1-5,TRBD1,TRBV18,TGTGCCAGCTCACCAGGGACAGGGACGGTGAGCAATCAGCCCCAGCATTTT,CASSPGTGTVSNQPQHF
-,TRBJ2-7,-,TRBV11-3,TGTGCCAGCAGCTTCAGAGGACGTCTGATTAGCTCCTACGAGCAGTACTTC,CASSFRGRLISSYEQYF
-,TRBJ2-7,-,TRBV14,TGTGCCAGCAGCCAAGATATAGCGGGCCCAGGGGCGTACGAGCAGTACTTC,CASSQDIAGPGAYEQYF
-,TRBJ2-6,-,TRBV5-4,TGTGCCAGCAGCTATACGGGGGTGCGGGCCAACGTCCTGACTTTC,CASSYTGVRANVLTF
-,TRBJ2-7,-,TRBV5-5,TGTGCCAGCAGCTGGGCCGAAACCTACGAGCAGTACTTC,CASSWAETYEQYF
once,TRBJ2-1,-,TRBV6-5,TGTGCCAGCAGAGATCCTCTAGTGTCCTACAATGAGCAGTTCTTC,CASRDPLVSYNEQFF
once,TRBJ2-7,-,TRBV2,TGTGCCAGCAGTAAACCGGGGTCGGGAAGGTCCTACGAGCAGTACTTC,CASSKPGSGRSYEQYF
-,TRBJ1-5,-,TRBV27,TGTGCCAGCAGCCCCACAGGGAAGGTCAATCAGCCCCAGCATTTT,CASSPTGKVNQPQHF
-,TRBJ2-5,TRBD2,TRBV25-1,TGTGCCAGCAGTCCTCGACTAGCGGCCGAAGAGACCCAGTACTTC,CASSPRLAAEETQYF
-,TRBJ2-1,TRBD1,TRBV27,TGTGCCAGCAGTAGGACAGGGGGCGCGTCGAGGAATGAGCAGTTCTTC,CASSRTGGASRNEQFF
-,TRBJ2-2,TRBD1,TRBV9,TGTGCCAGCAGCGCACTTGGGACAGACACCGGGGAGCTGTTTTTT,CASSALGTDTGELFF
-,TRBJ1-2,TRBD1,TRBV19,TGTGCCAGTAGTCCCTTTAGACAGGGGGCAAATTACGGCTACACCTTC,CASSPFRQGANYGYTF
-,TRBJ2-3,TRBD2,TRBV29-1,TGCAGCGTGCAGGGACTAGCGGGAGGGGGTGGAAGCACAGATACGCAGTATTTT,CSVQGLAGGGGSTDTQYF
-,TRBJ1-1,-,TRBV7-6,TGTGCCAGCAGCCCTTCAGGGGCGTACACTGAAGCTTTCTTT,CASSPSGAYTEAFF
-,TRBJ1-1,-,TRBV19,TGTGCCAGTAGCTTCGGTTTTTTTTCTGAAGCTTTCTTT,CASSFGFFSEAFF
-,TRBJ2-7,-,TRBV2,TGTGCCAGCAGTCTCGGGCTCTACGAGCAGTACTTC,CASSLGLYEQYF